This T cell receptor (beta chain) appears in the sequencing data of a study of T cell clonotyping in hematopoietic cell transplantation. Notes on the study in general: Few recipient clonotypes overlapped donors; over 97% were de novo at given depth.

Trimming cost V 1 base and J 6 bases; bases outside gene matches: 6. The CDR3 loop spans 15 amino acids. Germline V gene data show CDR1 as LGHNA and CDR2 as YSLEER. Concerning this clone: The antigen remains undetermined.

Data came from immunoSEQ multiplex PCR; TCRdb stores just in-frame clones and leaves some out. The profile covers about 11,000 clones, with 89% appearing a single time and roughly 15% taken by the ten largest. The chain carries TRBV4-3 and TRBJ2-1; 7 nucleotides align to TRBD2. The receptor's source is an older female patient who had an allogeneic stem cell transplant from an unrelated donor, so the T cells may come from the graft donor. Some clones in this sample may be carry-over from other donors' samples. Sequencing used PBMCs, obtained 100 days after allogeneic stem cell transplant. The CDR3 bases are TGCGCCAGCAGCCAAGGGGGAGGGAGAGGCAATGAGCAGTTCTTC. Translated, it gives CASSQGGGRGNEQFF.